The clone carrying this T cell receptor beta chain was seen only a few times. V lost 8 bases and J 3 bases, leaving 17 bases between the germline ends. This CDR3 has 14 amino acids. In germline, CDR1 is MDHEN, CDR2 SYDVKM. One entry per CDR3 protein results from TCRdb running MiXCR on the RT-PCR reads. The table shows around 700,000 distinct CDR3 sequences, with 13% to 15% occurring only once. This TCR derives from a female donor in good health, serving as a healthy control. The sequenced sample consisted of memory CD4+ T cells from blood. This rearrangement joins TRBV28 to TRBJ2-7, with D possibly TRBD2 on 6 matching bases. The CDR3 nucleotides read TGTGCCAGCGCCTCCGGGGGTACACACTACGAGCAGTACTTC. It specifies CASASGGTHYEQYF.